The T cell receptor (beta chain) described here comes from a study of beta chain features in type 1 diabetes. The CDR3 extends over 17 amino acids. Germline CDR1 and CDR2: GTSNPN and SVGIG (reference sequence). The V gene end was trimmed by 5 bases and the J gene end by 1 base; junction bases not matched to a gene: 12. Every bit of the isolated RNA underwent reverse transcription, so sequencing read expressed TCRB transcripts. Assay: immunoSEQ multiplex PCR; the TCRdb copy retains only in-frame clones and omits some. The sample has approximately 300,000 clones, approximately 11% seen once. This rearrangement joins TRBV30 to TRBJ2-7, with 12 bases aligning to TRBD2. The sequence was collected from a woman in her twenties or thirties in good health. The sample taken for sequencing was naive CD4+ T cells from blood. CDR3 in amino acids: CAWASLLAGGPSYEQYF. The DNA of the CDR3 is TGTGCCTGGGCCTCGTTACTAGCGGGAGGACCTTCCTACGAGCAGTACTTC. The full variable domain, in which reference TRBV30 and TRBJ2-7 provide the parts outside the CDR3, is SQTIHQWPATLVQPVGSPLSLECTVEGTSNPNLYWYRQAAGRGLQLLFYSVGIGQISSEVPQNLSASRPQDRQFILSSKKLLLSDSGFYLCAWASLLAGGPSYEQYFGPGTRLTVT.